Many counts were recorded for the clone carrying this TCR beta chain. The investigators amplified TCR beta CDR3 regions from RNA transcripts. When the TCR CDR3 underwent first-round RT-PCR, the HTBI primer set was used. One entry per CDR3 protein, called by TCRdb with MiXCR from the multiplex PCR reads. Seen here are approximately 380,000 distinct CDR3 sequences, 18% observed once, and the top ten hold 35% to 45%. Germline V lookup: CDR1 KGHSH, CDR2 LQKENI. This CDR3 contains 16 residues. With V trimmed by 4 bases and J by 0 bases, 6 bases remained unmatched. These data originate in a study of T cells in Graves' hyperthyroidism and ophthalmopathy.

The rearrangement uses TRBV18 and TRBJ1-1; 9 bases line up with TRBD1. This receptor was obtained from a man between 18 and 35 years old with Graves' ophthalmopathy. Sequences were obtained from blood. The CDR3 region is CASSRTGDLMNTEAFF. DNA for the CDR3: TGTGCCAGCTCACGGACAGGGGATCTCATGAACACTGAAGCTTTCTTT.